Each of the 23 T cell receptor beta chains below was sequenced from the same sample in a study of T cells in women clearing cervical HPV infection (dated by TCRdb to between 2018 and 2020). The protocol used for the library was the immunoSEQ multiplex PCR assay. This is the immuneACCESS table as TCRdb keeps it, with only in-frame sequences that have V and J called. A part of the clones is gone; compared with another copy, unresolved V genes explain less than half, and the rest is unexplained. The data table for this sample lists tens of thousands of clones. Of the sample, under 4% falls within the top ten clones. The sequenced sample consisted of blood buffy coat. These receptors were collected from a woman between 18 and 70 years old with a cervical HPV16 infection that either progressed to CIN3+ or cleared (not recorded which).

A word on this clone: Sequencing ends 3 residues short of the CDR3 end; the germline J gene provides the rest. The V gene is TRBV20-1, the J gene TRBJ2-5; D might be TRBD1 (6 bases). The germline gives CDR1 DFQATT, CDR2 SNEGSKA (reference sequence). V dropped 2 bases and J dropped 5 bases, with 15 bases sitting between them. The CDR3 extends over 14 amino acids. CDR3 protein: CSARPLGGRETQYF. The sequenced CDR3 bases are TGCAGTGCTAGACCCCTAGGGGGTCGGGAGACC.

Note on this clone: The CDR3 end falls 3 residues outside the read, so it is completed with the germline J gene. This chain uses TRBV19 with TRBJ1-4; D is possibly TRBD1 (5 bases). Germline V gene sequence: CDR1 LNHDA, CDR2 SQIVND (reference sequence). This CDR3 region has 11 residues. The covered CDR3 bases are TGTGCCAGTAGTCCCGGGGACTTA. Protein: CASSPGDL. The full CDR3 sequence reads CASSPGDLLFF.

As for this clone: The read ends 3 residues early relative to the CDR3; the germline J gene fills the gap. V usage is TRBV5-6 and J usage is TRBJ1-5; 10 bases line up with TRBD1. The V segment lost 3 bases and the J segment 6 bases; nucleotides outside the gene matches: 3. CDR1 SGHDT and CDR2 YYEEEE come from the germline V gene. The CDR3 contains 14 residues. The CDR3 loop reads CASSSGQGGQPQHF. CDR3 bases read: TGTGCCAGCAGCTCCGGACAGGGGGGTCAGCCC.

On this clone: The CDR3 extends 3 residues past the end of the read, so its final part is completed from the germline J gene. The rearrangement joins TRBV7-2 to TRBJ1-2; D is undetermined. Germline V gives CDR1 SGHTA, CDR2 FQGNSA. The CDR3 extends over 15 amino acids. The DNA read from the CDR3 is TGTGCCAGCAGCTTAGGATCACTAGCGGGCGACGAC. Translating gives CASSLGSLAGDD. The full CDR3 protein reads CASSLGSLAGDDYTF.

The DNA read from the CDR3 is TGTGCCAGCAGTGATGGGACAGGGGGTGGC. Translation: CASSDGTGGG. The whole CDR3 region reads CASSDGTGGGYTF. The genes are TRBV6-4 and TRBJ1-2; 11 bases are a match to TRBD1. The read ends 3 residues shy of where the CDR3 ends; the end is completed using the germline J gene. Germline V lookup: CDR1 MRHNA, CDR2 SNTAGT. There are 13 residues in the CDR3. V lost 3 bases to trimming and J lost 7 bases; unmatched junction nucleotides: 1.

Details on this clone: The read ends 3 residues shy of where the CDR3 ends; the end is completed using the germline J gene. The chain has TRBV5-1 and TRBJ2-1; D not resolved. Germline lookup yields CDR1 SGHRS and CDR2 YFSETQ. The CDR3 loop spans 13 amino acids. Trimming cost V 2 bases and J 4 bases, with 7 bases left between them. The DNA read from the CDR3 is TGCGCCAGCAGCTTTCGGTCGTACAATGAG. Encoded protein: CASSFRSYNE. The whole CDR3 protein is CASSFRSYNEQFF.

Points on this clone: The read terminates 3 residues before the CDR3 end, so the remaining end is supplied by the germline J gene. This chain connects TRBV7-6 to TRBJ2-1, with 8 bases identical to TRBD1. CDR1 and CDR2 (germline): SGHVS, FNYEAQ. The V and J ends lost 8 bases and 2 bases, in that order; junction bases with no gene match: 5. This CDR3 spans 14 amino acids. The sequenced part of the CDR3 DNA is TGTGCCAGCGGACAGGGAAAGGCCTACAATGAG. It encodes CASGQGKAYNE. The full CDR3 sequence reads CASGQGKAYNEQFF.

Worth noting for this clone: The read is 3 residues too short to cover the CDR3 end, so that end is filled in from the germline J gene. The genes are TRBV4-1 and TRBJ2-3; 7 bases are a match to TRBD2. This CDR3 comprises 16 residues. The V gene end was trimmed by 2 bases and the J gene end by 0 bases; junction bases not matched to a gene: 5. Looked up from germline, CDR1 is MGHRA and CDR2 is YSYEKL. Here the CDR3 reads CASSQIAGKSTDTQYF. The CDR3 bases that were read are TGCGCCAGCAGCCAAATAGCGGGTAAAAGCACAGATACG.

Here the CDR3 reads CASSIVRGTEAFF. CDR3 DNA, as far as it was read: TGTGCCAGTAGTATAGTTAGGGGCACTGAA. This chain joins TRBV19 and TRBJ1-1, with D perhaps TRBD1 (5 bases). The read gets to within 3 residues of the CDR3 end, and the germline J gene fills in the rest. Trimming shortened V by 1 base and J by 4 bases, and 7 bases separated the two germline ends. This CDR3 is 13 amino acids long. Looked up from germline, CDR1 is LNHDA and CDR2 is SQIVND (reference sequence).

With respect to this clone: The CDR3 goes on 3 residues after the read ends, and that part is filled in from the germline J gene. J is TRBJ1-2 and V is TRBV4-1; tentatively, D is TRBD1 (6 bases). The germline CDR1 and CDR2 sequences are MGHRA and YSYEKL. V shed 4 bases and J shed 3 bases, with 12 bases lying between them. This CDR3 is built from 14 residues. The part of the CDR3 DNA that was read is TGCGCCAGCAGCCTATCGGACAGATACTATGGC. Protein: CASSLSDRYYG. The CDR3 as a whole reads CASSLSDRYYGYTF.

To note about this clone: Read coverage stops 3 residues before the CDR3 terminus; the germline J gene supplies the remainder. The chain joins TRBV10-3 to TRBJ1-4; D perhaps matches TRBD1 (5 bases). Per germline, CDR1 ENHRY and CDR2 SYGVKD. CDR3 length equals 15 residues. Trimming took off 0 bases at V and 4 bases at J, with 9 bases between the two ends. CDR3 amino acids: CAISESGQINEKLFF. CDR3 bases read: TGTGCCATCAGTGAGTCGGGGCAGATTAATGAAAAA.

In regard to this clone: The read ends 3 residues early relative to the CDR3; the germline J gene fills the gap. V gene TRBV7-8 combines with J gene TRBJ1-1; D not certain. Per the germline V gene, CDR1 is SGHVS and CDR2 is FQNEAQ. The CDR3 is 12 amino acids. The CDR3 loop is CASSSRASGAFF. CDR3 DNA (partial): TGTGCCAGCAGCTCCCGGGCCTCGGGG.

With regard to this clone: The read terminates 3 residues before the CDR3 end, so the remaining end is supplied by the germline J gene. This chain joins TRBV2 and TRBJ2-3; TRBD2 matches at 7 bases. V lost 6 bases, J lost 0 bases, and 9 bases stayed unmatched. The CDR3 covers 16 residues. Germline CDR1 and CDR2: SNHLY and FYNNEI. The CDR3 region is CASRDPSGASTDTQYF. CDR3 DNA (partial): TGTGCCAGCAGAGACCCTAGCGGAGCTAGCACAGATACG. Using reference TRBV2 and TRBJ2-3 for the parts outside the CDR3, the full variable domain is EPEVTQTPSHQVTQMGQEVILRCVPISNHLYFYWYRQILGQKVEFLVSFYNNEISEKSEIFDDQFSVERPDGSNFTLKIRSTKLEDSAMYFCASRDPSGASTDTQYFGPGTRLTVL.

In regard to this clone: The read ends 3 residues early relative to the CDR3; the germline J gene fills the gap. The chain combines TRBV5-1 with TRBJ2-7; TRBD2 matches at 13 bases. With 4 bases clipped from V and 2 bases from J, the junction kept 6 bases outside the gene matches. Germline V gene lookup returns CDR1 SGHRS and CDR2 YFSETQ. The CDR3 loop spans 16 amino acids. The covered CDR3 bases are TGCGCCAGCAGCCTGGGGACTAGCGGGGATCCCTACGAG. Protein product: CASSLGTSGDPYE. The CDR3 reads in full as CASSLGTSGDPYEQYF. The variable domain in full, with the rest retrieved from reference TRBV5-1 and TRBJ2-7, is KAGVTQTPRYLIKTRGQQVTLSCSPISGHRSVSWYQQTPGQGLQFLFEYFSETQRNKGNFPGRFSGRQFSNSRSEMNVSTLELGDSALYLCASSLGTSGDPYEQYFGPGTRLTVT.

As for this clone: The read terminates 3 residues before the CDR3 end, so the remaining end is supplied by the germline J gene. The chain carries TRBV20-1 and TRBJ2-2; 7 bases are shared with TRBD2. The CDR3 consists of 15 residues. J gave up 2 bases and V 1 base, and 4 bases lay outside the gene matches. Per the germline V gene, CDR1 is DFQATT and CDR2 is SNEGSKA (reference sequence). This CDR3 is CSARVGGSNTGELFF. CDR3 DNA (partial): TGCAGTGCTAGAGTCGGGGGGTCTAACACCGGGGAG.

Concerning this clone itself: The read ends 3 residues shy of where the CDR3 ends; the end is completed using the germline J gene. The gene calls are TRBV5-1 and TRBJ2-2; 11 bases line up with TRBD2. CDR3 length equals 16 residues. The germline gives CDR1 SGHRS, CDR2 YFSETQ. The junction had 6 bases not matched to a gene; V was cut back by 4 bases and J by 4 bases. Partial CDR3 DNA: TGCGCCAGCAGCACACTAGCGGGAGTCGGCACCGGGGAG. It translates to CASSTLAGVGTGE. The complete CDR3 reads CASSTLAGVGTGELFF.

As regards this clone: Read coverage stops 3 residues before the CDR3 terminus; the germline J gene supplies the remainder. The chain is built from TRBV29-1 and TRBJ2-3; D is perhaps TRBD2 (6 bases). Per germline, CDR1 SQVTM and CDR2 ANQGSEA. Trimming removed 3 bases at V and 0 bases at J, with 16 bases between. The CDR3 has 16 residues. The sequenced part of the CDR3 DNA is TGCAGCGTTGATGCGGGAATGGGCGCTAGCACAGATACG. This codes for CSVDAGMGASTDT. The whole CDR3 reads CSVDAGMGASTDTQYF.

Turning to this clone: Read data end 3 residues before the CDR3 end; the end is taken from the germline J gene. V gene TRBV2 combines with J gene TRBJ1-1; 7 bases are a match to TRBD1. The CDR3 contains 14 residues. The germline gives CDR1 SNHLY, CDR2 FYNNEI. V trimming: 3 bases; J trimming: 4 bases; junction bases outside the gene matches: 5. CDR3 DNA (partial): TGTGCCAGCAGTGACCCAGGGGGAATCACTGAA. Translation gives CASSDPGGITE. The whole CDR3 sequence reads CASSDPGGITEAFF.

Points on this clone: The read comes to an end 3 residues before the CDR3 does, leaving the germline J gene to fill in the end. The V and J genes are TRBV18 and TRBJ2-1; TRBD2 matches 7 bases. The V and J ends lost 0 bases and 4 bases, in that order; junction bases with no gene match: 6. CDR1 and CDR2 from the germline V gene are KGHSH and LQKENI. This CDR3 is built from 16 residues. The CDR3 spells CASSPPRTRTYNEQFF. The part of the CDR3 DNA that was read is TGTGCCAGCTCACCACCGAGGACTAGAACGTACAATGAG.

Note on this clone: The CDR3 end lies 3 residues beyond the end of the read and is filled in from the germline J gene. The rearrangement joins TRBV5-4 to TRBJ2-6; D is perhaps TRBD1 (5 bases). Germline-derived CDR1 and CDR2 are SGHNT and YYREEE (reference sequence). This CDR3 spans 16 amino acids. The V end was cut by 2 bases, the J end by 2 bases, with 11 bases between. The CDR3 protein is CASSFSLGAGANVLTF. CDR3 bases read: TGTGCCAGCAGCTTTAGTTTAGGGGCTGGGGCCAACGTC. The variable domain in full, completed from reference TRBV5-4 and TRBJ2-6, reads ETGVTQSPTHLIKTRGQQVTLRCSSQSGHNTVSWYQQALGQGPQFIFQYYREEENGRGNFPPRFSGLQFPNYSSELNVNALELDDSALYLCASSFSLGAGANVLTFGAGSRLTVL.

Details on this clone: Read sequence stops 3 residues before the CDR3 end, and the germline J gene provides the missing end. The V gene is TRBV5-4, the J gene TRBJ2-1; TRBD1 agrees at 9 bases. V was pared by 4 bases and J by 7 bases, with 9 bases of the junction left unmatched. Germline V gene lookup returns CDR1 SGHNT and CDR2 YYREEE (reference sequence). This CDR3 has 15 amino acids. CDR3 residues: CASSARTGDGNEQFF. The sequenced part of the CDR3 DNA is TGTGCCAGCAGCGCACGGACAGGGGACGGGAATGAG.

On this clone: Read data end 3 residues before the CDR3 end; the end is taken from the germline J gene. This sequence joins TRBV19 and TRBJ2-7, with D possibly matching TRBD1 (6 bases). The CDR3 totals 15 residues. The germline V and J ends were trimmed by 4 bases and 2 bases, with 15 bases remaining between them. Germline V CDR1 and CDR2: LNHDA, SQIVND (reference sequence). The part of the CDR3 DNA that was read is TGTGCCAGTAGTACCCTACGGGACACAGCCTACGAG. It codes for CASSTLRDTAYE. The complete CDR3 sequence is CASSTLRDTAYEQYF.

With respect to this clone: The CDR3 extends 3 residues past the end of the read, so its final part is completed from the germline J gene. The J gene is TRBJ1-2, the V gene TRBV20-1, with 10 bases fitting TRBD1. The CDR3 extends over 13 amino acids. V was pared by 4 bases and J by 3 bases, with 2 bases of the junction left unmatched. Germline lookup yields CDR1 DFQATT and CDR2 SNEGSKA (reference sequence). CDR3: CSAKGTGDYGYTF. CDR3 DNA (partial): TGCAGTGCTAAAGGGACAGGGGACTATGGC.